Detailed here is one T cell receptor (beta chain). Its antigen is unidentified. The J segment lost 6 bases and the V segment lost 5 bases, leaving 6 bases of the junction unmatched. This CDR3 spans 14 amino acids. Germline-derived CDR1 and CDR2 are ENHRY and SYGVKD. This sample is drawn from a study of cytomegalovirus exposure and HLA in healthy donors. Turning to the study itself: Earlier findings included some 120 million unique TCR beta sequences obtained from 150 million to 200 million T cells.

60 Vbeta and 13 Jbeta primers were used in PCR. Sequenced by immunoSEQ multiplex PCR; TCRdb stores in-frame clones only, minus some. In the table there are roughly 130,000 clones, about 80% of which are singletons. Study conclusions and caveats: The authors later found HLA-associated TCR beta chains more clonally expanded than equally common others. Some V segments could not be told apart, so they were left out, TRBV6-2 and TRBV6-3 among them. The authors later linked a missense DCLRE1C variant to TCR beta V- and J-gene trimming.

This TCR came from a male donor in good health and CMV-seronegative. The genes are TRBV10-3 and TRBJ1-4, with 7 bases lining up with TRBD1. Sequencing was carried out using PBMCs. The CDR3 DNA reads TGTGCCATCAGTAAGACAGGGAAGGATGAAAAACTGTTTTTT. Translated, it gives CAISKTGKDEKLFF.